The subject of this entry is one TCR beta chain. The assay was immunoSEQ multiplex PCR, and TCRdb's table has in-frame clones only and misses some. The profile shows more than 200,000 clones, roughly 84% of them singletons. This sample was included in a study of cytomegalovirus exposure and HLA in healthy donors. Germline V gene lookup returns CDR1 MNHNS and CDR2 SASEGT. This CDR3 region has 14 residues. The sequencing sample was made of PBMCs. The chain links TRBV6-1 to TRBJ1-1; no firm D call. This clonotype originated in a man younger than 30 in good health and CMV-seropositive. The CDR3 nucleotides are TGTGCGATCCATAAGGGATTAGAGAACACTGAAGCTTTCTTT. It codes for CAIHKGLENTEAFF.